This record concerns one TCR beta chain sequence. CDR3 length: 15 amino acids. Germline CDR1 reads KGHSH; CDR2 reads LQKENI. Trimming took 4 bases from V and 8 from J, leaving 17 bases between them. Per the study methods: Using reference gene primer amplification, nucleated cell counts were estimated. TCRdb's table, derived via immunoSEQ multiplex PCR, lists solely in-frame clones and lacks some. The V and J calls and the clone size are those of that table, but D and trimming were determined from the DNA. The table shows roughly 49,000 clones, with 83% occurring only once. The record originates from a study of blood T cell repertoires in COVID-19. Across the whole study: Researchers got acute and convalescent COVID-19 samples from the United States, Italy and Spain. PBMCs, B-cell-depleted T cells, or T cells were the source of the cDNA or gDNA that made up the material.

What was sequenced was peripheral blood. The TCR originated in a man aged 40-49 years with acute or convalescent COVID-19. The chain recombines TRBV18 with TRBJ1-4, with D possibly matching TRBD1 (6 bases). CDR3 amino acids: CASSRNREGGEKLFF. The DNA of the CDR3 is TGTGCCAGCTCACGCAACAGGGAAGGAGGAGAAAAACTGTTTTTT.